This T cell receptor beta chain emerged from a study of T cell changes during pregnancy in multiple sclerosis. The V gene's germline CDR1 is SGHRS and CDR2 YFSETQ. Germline trimming cut 2 bases from V and 7 bases from J; bases unmatched to any gene: 7. The CDR3 is 14 residues long. Using immunoSEQ multiplex PCR, the repertoire was profiled, and TCRdb retains in-frame clones only, with some absent. The top ten hold 3% to 4% of the sample, which has approximately 61,000 clones, around 93% seen once. This TCR was recovered from a female donor in good health, enrolled as a control in a pregnancy study. This specimen consisted of peripheral blood, obtained after pregnancy. The V call is TRBV5-1, the J call TRBJ2-7; 9 bases map to TRBD1. DNA of the CDR3: TGCGCCAGCAGCTTTACAGGGGGCGCGAGGGAGCAGTACTTC. Translating gives CASSFTGGAREQYF.